This is a list of T cell receptor beta chains from one sample in a study of blood T cell repertoires in COVID-19. Method: immunoSEQ multiplex PCR; TCRdb's copy keeps in-frame clones and lacks some. The sample carries some 180,000 clones, more than 80% recorded once. What was sequenced was PBMCs or T cells enriched from blood (not recorded which). Source of these receptors: a middle-aged man who had recovered from COVID-19. Both conserved end residues are part of each CDR3. Fields, in order: CDR3 protein, CDR3 DNA, D gene, V gene, clone size, J gene. The D gene is left open where the match is weak. Size is stated for part of the rows, as once, few or many counts, or as a class when the clone is expanded.

CDR3aa: CASSESRLAGGQFF; CDR3nt: TGCGCCAGCAGTGAGTCGCGGCTAGCGGGAGGGCAGTTCTTC; d_gene: TRBD2; v_gene: TRBV10-1; abundance: NA; j_gene: TRBJ2-1
CDR3aa: CASSVSGGTSTDTQYF; CDR3nt: TGCGCCAGCAGCGTTAGCGGGGGGACTAGCACAGATACGCAGTATTTT; d_gene: TRBD2; v_gene: TRBV5-1; abundance: few; j_gene: TRBJ2-3
CDR3aa: CASSLDRTTEAFF; CDR3nt: TGTGCCAGCAGCTTAGATAGAACGACTGAAGCTTTCTTT; d_gene: NA; v_gene: TRBV11-2; abundance: NA; j_gene: TRBJ1-1
CDR3aa: CASSLGGSAEAFF; CDR3nt: TGTGCCAGCAGCCTGGGGGGGTCGGCTGAAGCTTTCTTT; d_gene: NA; v_gene: TRBV27; abundance: NA; j_gene: TRBJ1-1
CDR3aa: CASRGPGGKGSGNTIYF; CDR3nt: TGTGCCAGCAGAGGGCCCGGGGGAAAAGGATCTGGAAACACCATATATTTT; d_gene: NA; v_gene: TRBV13; abundance: NA; j_gene: TRBJ1-3
CDR3aa: CASSYPTGSNQPQHF; CDR3nt: TGTGCCAGCAGTTACCCGACAGGGAGCAATCAGCCCCAGCATTTT; d_gene: TRBD1; v_gene: TRBV6-2/TRBV6-3; abundance: NA; j_gene: TRBJ1-5
CDR3aa: CASSPRPVTSGIGEQFF; CDR3nt: TGTGCCAGCTCACCACGTCCGGTGACTAGCGGCATCGGCGAGCAGTTCTTC; d_gene: TRBD2; v_gene: TRBV18; abundance: NA; j_gene: TRBJ2-1
CDR3aa: CASSPRGLPGNTIYF; CDR3nt: TGTGCCAGCAGCCCTCGAGGTCTTCCTGGAAACACCATATATTTT; d_gene: NA; v_gene: TRBV7-3; abundance: NA; j_gene: TRBJ1-3
CDR3aa: CASSILRQASNQPQHF; CDR3nt: TGTGCCAGTAGTATTTTGAGACAGGCGAGCAATCAGCCCCAGCATTTT; d_gene: NA; v_gene: TRBV19; abundance: NA; j_gene: TRBJ1-5
CDR3aa: CASSWGQSWVEAFF; CDR3nt: TGTGCCAGCAGCTGGGGACAGTCTTGGGTTGAAGCTTTCTTT; d_gene: TRBD1; v_gene: TRBV5-5; abundance: NA; j_gene: TRBJ1-1
CDR3aa: CASSGDRVKGYTF; CDR3nt: TGTGCCAGCAGCGGGGACAGGGTAAAGGGCTACACCTTC; d_gene: TRBD1; v_gene: TRBV2; abundance: NA; j_gene: TRBJ1-2
CDR3aa: CSVEDLGDRALAGELFF; CDR3nt: TGCAGCGTTGAAGATCTCGGGGACAGGGCGTTGGCCGGGGAGCTGTTTTTT; d_gene: TRBD1; v_gene: TRBV29-1; abundance: NA; j_gene: TRBJ2-2
CDR3aa: CSAGDWNGYTF; CDR3nt: TGCAGTGCTGGGGACTGGAACGGCTACACCTTC; d_gene: NA; v_gene: TRBV20-1; abundance: NA; j_gene: TRBJ1-2
CDR3aa: CASSFSGGQETQYF; CDR3nt: TGCGCCAGCAGCTTCTCCGGGGGGCAAGAGACCCAGTACTTC; d_gene: TRBD2; v_gene: TRBV5-1; abundance: NA; j_gene: TRBJ2-5
CDR3aa: CASSYIASSGNTIYF; CDR3nt: TGTGCCAGCAGTTACATAGCGAGCTCTGGAAACACCATATATTTT; d_gene: NA; v_gene: TRBV6-5; abundance: NA; j_gene: TRBJ1-3
CDR3aa: CASSVQDLAGVRNEQFF; CDR3nt: TGTGCCAGCAGCGTTCAGGACTTAGCGGGGGTGAGGAATGAGCAGTTCTTC; d_gene: TRBD2; v_gene: TRBV9; abundance: NA; j_gene: TRBJ2-1
CDR3aa: CASRLLRGSEAFF; CDR3nt: TGTGCCAGCAGATTACTCCGGGGGTCTGAAGCTTTCTTT; d_gene: NA; v_gene: TRBV25-1; abundance: NA; j_gene: TRBJ1-1
CDR3aa: CASSSAPGTGQETQYF; CDR3nt: TGCGCCAGCAGCTCAGCCCCCGGGACAGGACAAGAGACCCAGTACTTC; d_gene: TRBD1; v_gene: TRBV5-1; abundance: NA; j_gene: TRBJ2-5
CDR3aa: CASVRQGVPYEQYF; CDR3nt: TGTGCCAGTGTTCGGCAGGGGGTTCCCTACGAGCAGTACTTC; d_gene: TRBD1; v_gene: TRBV19; abundance: NA; j_gene: TRBJ2-7
CDR3aa: CASSLAGTGVAYEQYF; CDR3nt: TGCGCCAGCAGCTTGGCCGGGACAGGGGTTGCCTACGAGCAGTACTTC; d_gene: TRBD1; v_gene: TRBV5-1; abundance: NA; j_gene: TRBJ2-7
CDR3aa: CASSIARGSYNEQFF; CDR3nt: TGTGCCAGTAGTATTGCACGGGGCTCCTACAATGAGCAGTTCTTC; d_gene: NA; v_gene: TRBV19; abundance: NA; j_gene: TRBJ2-1
CDR3aa: CASHLGGESPLHF; CDR3nt: TGTGCCAGCCACCTCGGGGGGGAATCACCCCTCCACTTT; d_gene: NA; v_gene: TRBV6-5; abundance: NA; j_gene: TRBJ1-6
CDR3aa: CASSRTSGASYEQYF; CDR3nt: TGTGCCAGCAGTCGGACTAGCGGGGCCTCCTACGAGCAGTACTTC; d_gene: TRBD2; v_gene: TRBV6-5; abundance: NA; j_gene: TRBJ2-7
CDR3aa: CASSRNREGVGNEQFF; CDR3nt: TGTGCCAGCAGCCGTAACAGGGAAGGTGTGGGGAATGAGCAGTTCTTC; d_gene: NA; v_gene: TRBV5-8; abundance: NA; j_gene: TRBJ2-1
CDR3aa: CAIQGVTNQPQHF; CDR3nt: TGTGCCATCCAGGGGGTCACGAATCAGCCCCAGCATTTT; d_gene: TRBD1; v_gene: TRBV28; abundance: NA; j_gene: TRBJ1-5
CDR3aa: CASSSAGANVLTF; CDR3nt: TGTGCCAGCAGCTCTGCTGGGGCCAACGTCCTGACTTTC; d_gene: NA; v_gene: TRBV7-9; abundance: once; j_gene: TRBJ2-6
CDR3aa: CASSSNTDTQYF; CDR3nt: TGTGCCAGCAGCTCAAACACAGATACGCAGTATTTT; d_gene: NA; v_gene: TRBV7-6; abundance: NA; j_gene: TRBJ2-3
CDR3aa: CASSFGREQYF; CDR3nt: TGTGCCAGCAGTTTCGGGAGAGAGCAGTACTTC; d_gene: NA; v_gene: TRBV27; abundance: NA; j_gene: TRBJ2-7
CDR3aa: CASSTTTVYEQYF; CDR3nt: TGTGCCAGTAGTACCACGACTGTTTACGAGCAGTACTTC; d_gene: NA; v_gene: TRBV19; abundance: NA; j_gene: TRBJ2-7
CDR3aa: CASSQGVGSASGYTF; CDR3nt: TGCGCCAGCAGCCAAGGGGTCGGGTCGGCTTCCGGCTACACCTTC; d_gene: NA; v_gene: TRBV4-1; abundance: NA; j_gene: TRBJ1-2
CDR3aa: CASSLATGAGYEQYF; CDR3nt: TGTGCCAGCAGCTTGGCTACAGGGGCTGGATACGAGCAGTACTTC; d_gene: TRBD1; v_gene: TRBV5-4; abundance: NA; j_gene: TRBJ2-7
CDR3aa: CASSFGSGNTIYF; CDR3nt: TGTGCCAGCAGTTTCGGCTCTGGAAACACCATATATTTT; d_gene: NA; v_gene: TRBV28; abundance: NA; j_gene: TRBJ1-3